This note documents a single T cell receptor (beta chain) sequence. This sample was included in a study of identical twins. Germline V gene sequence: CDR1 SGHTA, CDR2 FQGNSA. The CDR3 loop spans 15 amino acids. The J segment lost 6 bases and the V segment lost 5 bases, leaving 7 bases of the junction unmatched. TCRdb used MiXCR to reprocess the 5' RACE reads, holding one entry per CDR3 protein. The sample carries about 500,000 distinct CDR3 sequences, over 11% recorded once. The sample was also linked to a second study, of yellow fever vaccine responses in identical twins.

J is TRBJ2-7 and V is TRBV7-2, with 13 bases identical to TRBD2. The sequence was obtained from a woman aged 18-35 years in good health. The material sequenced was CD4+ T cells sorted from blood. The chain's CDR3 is CASSPRTSGSREQYF. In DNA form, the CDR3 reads TGTGCCAGCAGCCCCCGGACTAGCGGGAGTCGCGAGCAGTACTTC.